Included here is one T cell receptor (beta chain) sequence, with context. The antigen remains unidentified. The junction does not match germline at one end; this may be a read error. Researchers ran the PCR with 60 Vbeta and 13 Jbeta primers. Clones were sequenced by immunoSEQ multiplex PCR, and TCRdb holds only the in-frame ones, with some missing. This sample has 150,000 or so clones, with roughly 80% found just once. The sample originates from a study of cytomegalovirus exposure and HLA in healthy donors. The length of the CDR3 is 13 residues. Germline V CDR1 and CDR2: SEHNR, FQNEAQ (reference sequence). Study-level findings and limits: The HLA-A and HLA-B alleles of most subjects were reportedly predicted accurately from TCR beta sequences. An apparent linkage of common viral pathogens to several of the most significant clusters emerged in a later analysis. Follow-up analysis later connected one missense variant in DCLRE1C with trimming of TCR beta V- and J-genes.

This TCR was recovered from a middle-aged woman in good health and CMV-seropositive. The sequenced material came from PBMCs. The chain joins TRBV7-9 to TRBJ1-4; no clear D. This chain's CDR3 is CSSSLERNEKLFF. The CDR3, as DNA: TGTTCCAGCAGCTTAGAGAGAAATGAAAAACTGTTTTTT.